The 24 T cell receptor beta chains presented below share a single source sample, sequenced in a study of blood T cell repertoires in COVID-19 (dated by TCRdb to about 2020). Library construction relied on the immunoSEQ multiplex PCR assay. As stored in TCRdb, this immuneACCESS dataset retains in-frame rearrangements with V and J assigned. A fraction of the clones does not appear; measured against another copy, unresolved V genes explain less than half of the discrepancy, and the remainder lacks a known reason. This sample has just under 350,000 clones in its table, and around 87% of those were observed once. The top ten clones comprise more than 5% of the sample. The material sequenced was peripheral blood. These TCRs come from a woman between 50 and 59 years old with COVID-19, enrolled during active disease.

The chain carries TRBV11-2 and TRBJ1-2; possibly TRBD1 for D (6 bases). The CDR3 spans 14 residues. Germline CDR1 and CDR2: SGHAT and FQNNGV. V lost 3 bases to trimming and J lost 11 bases, with 19 bases between them. The CDR3: CASSLRQARGLYTF. CDR3 coding DNA: TGTGCCAGCAGCTTGCGACAGGCAAGGGGCCTTTACACCTTC.

The chain carries TRBV3-1 (or the pseudogene TRBV3-2) and TRBJ2-7, with 9 nucleotides matching TRBD2. Germline V gene data show CDR1 as LGHDT and CDR2 as YNNKEL (reference sequence). Trimming removed 4 bases from V and 3 bases from J; junction bases left unmatched: 4. CDR3 length: 14 amino acids. CDR3 nucleotides: TGTGCCAGCAGCCTCGTTAGCGGGGGCTACGAGCAGTACTTC. The encoded protein is CASSLVSGGYEQYF.

The rearrangement links TRBV1 to TRBJ2-1; TRBD2 was called by the table and not checked on the DNA. TRBV1 is a pseudogene. The CDR3 totals 16 residues. CDR3 protein: CTIRLAGGSSYNEQFF. Here the CDR3 DNA reads TGCACCATAAGACTAGCGGGAGGAAGCTCCTACAATGAGCAGTTCTTC.

This clone was picked up one time. V usage is TRBV7-2 and J usage is TRBJ1-4, with D tentatively TRBD1 (6 bases). With 4 bases removed from V and 7 bases from J, the gap between germline ends came to 10 bases. Germline CDR1 SGHTA, CDR2 FQGNSA. The CDR3 loop spans 13 amino acids. The CDR3 region has the DNA TGTGCCAGCAGCTCGGGGGGCGTTGAAAAACTGTTTTTT. It codes for CASSSGGVEKLFF.

This rearrangement joins TRBV6-5 to TRBJ2-7; the match to TRBD1 covers 9 bases. Looked up from germline, CDR1 is MNHEY and CDR2 is SVGAGI. Losses at the gene ends were 6 bases for V and 2 bases for J; bases not matched to a gene: 8. This CDR3 spans 15 amino acids. The CDR3 bases are TGTGCCAGCAGACGCGGGACAGGGTCTACCTACGAGCAGTACTTC. Its protein is CASRRGTGSTYEQYF.

This clone was observed a single time. The chain employs TRBV19 and TRBJ1-2; D remains unclear. The V gene lost 7 bases and the J gene lost 1 base, with 13 bases spanning the gap. CDR3 length: 14 amino acids. In germline, CDR1 is LNHDA, CDR2 SQIVND (reference sequence). The CDR3 bases are TGTGCCAGTACCCCGAGGTGGAGTAACTATGGCTACACCTTC. Translation: CASTPRWSNYGYTF.

The rearrangement uses TRBV7-9 and TRBJ2-2, with 10 bases fitting TRBD1. Trimming took 5 bases from V and 7 from J; bases not matched to a gene: 7. The V gene's germline CDR1 is SEHNR and CDR2 FQNEAQ (reference sequence). The CDR3 runs 15 residues. The CDR3 loop is CASSKTGTGDGELFF. CDR3 coding DNA: TGTGCCAGCAGCAAAACCGGGACAGGGGACGGGGAGCTGTTTTTT. The full variable domain, in which reference TRBV7-9 and TRBJ2-2 provide the parts outside the CDR3, is DTGVSQNPRHKITKRGQNVTFRCDPISEHNRLYWYRQTLGQGPEFLTYFQNEAQLEKSRLLSDRFSAERPKGSFSTLEIQRTEQGDSAMYLCASSKTGTGDGELFFGEGSRLTVL.

This chain uses TRBV7-7 with TRBJ2-1; D possibly corresponds to TRBD2 (5 bases). Trimming took off 3 bases at V and 2 bases at J, with 11 bases between the two ends. The CDR3 contains 15 residues. Germline V CDR1 and CDR2: SSHAT, FNYEAQ (reference sequence). CDR3 bases: TGTGCCAGCAGCTTTGGCCGGGGTACCTACAATGAGCAGTTCTTC. Protein: CASSFGRGTYNEQFF.

The J gene is TRBJ2-7, the V gene TRBV9, with D unresolved. Trimming left V 1 base short and J 4 bases short, with 12 bases between. The CDR3 length is 14 residues. The germline V gene has CDR1 SGDLS and CDR2 YYNGEE. The CDR3 sequence is CASSVPSGFYEQYF. DNA for the CDR3: TGTGCCAGCAGCGTACCCTCAGGTTTTTACGAGCAGTACTTC.

The CDR3 sequence: CASSQSDRGPRETQYF. CDR3 nucleotides: TGTGCCAGCAGCCAATCAGACAGGGGGCCGAGGGAGACCCAGTACTTC. This rearrangement joins TRBV3-1 (or the pseudogene TRBV3-2) to TRBJ2-5, with TRBD1 matching over 10 bases. After removal of 2 bases from V and 5 bases from J, the junction contained 8 bases not matched to a gene. The CDR3 has 16 amino acids. Germline assignment: CDR1 LGHDT and CDR2 YNNKEL (reference sequence).

J is TRBJ1-2 and V is TRBV3-1 (or the pseudogene TRBV3-2), with 9 positions matching TRBD1. Trimming at V came to 0 bases and at J to 6 bases, leaving 2 bases not matched to a gene. The CDR3 has 14 amino acids. From germline, CDR1 is LGHDT and CDR2 YNNKEL (reference sequence). Here the CDR3 DNA reads TGTGCCAGCAGCCAAGAACGGGACAGGGATGGCTACACCTTC. Its protein is CASSQERDRDGYTF.

The chain has TRBV27 and TRBJ1-6, with TRBD1 matching over 7 bases. The CDR3 is 19 residues long. V lost 6 bases to trimming and J lost 3 bases; unmatched junction nucleotides: 17. Germline CDR1 and CDR2: MNHEY and SMNVEV (reference sequence). The chain's CDR3 is CASSPRRGSYEIYNSPLHF. DNA of the CDR3: TGTGCCAGCAGCCCCCGCAGGGGGTCTTATGAGATCTATAATTCACCCCTCCACTTT.

The chain joins TRBV11-2 to TRBJ2-7, with 10 positions matching TRBD2. The CDR3 contains 17 residues. V was clipped by 3 bases and J by 5 bases; unmatched bases: 13. Germline CDR1 SGHAT, CDR2 FQNNGV. The CDR3 DNA reads as TGTGCCAGCAGCTTTACCAGCCTAGCGGGAGAGTGGAACGAGCAGTACTTC. Translation: CASSFTSLAGEWNEQYF.

The rearrangement joins TRBV29-1 to TRBJ1-2, with TRBD1 identical over 8 bases. CDR1 and CDR2 from the germline V gene are SQVTM and ANQGSEA. The V gene end was trimmed by 6 bases and the J gene end by 3 bases; junction bases not matched to a gene: 3. This CDR3 is built from 12 residues. CDR3 residues: CSVSGGDYGYTF. CDR3 sequence (DNA): TGCAGCGTCTCAGGGGGCGACTATGGCTACACCTTC.

The chain recombines TRBV7-9 with TRBJ2-3; D possibly corresponds to TRBD1 (5 bases). The germline gives CDR1 SEHNR, CDR2 FQNEAQ (reference sequence). Trimming took off 2 bases at V and 5 bases at J, with 11 bases between the two ends. The CDR3 covers 14 residues. The CDR3 sequence: CASSLLGQGDTQYF. The CDR3 DNA follows: TGTGCCAGCAGCTTATTAGGGCAGGGAGATACGCAGTATTTT.

V gene TRBV9 combines with J gene TRBJ1-2; TRBD1 aligns across 10 bases. The CDR3 loop spans 14 amino acids. Germline V gene lookup returns CDR1 SGDLS and CDR2 YYNGEE. Losses at the gene ends were 3 bases for V and 5 bases for J; bases not matched to a gene: 4. CDR3 bases: TGTGCCAGCAGCGAGGGGACAGGGGCTTATGGCTACACCTTC. It is translated as CASSEGTGAYGYTF.

The chain uses TRBV2 and TRBJ1-6, with 11 positions matching TRBD1. The CDR3 length is 14 residues. After removal of 6 bases from V and 10 bases from J, the junction contained 5 bases not matched to a gene. CDR1 is SNHLY and CDR2 is FYNNEI in the germline V gene. CDR3 amino acids: CASRPGTGGSPLHF. In DNA form, the CDR3 reads TGTGCCAGCAGACCCGGGACAGGGGGGTCACCCCTCCACTTT.

The chain combines TRBV5-1 with TRBJ2-1, with TRBD2 matching over 13 bases. Germline loops: CDR1 SGHRS, CDR2 YFSETQ. J gave up 5 bases and V 5 bases, and 7 bases lay outside the gene matches. The CDR3 covers 16 residues. The CDR3 region is CASRPPGLAGNNEQFF. The CDR3 nucleotides read TGCGCCAGCAGGCCACCGGGACTAGCGGGAAACAATGAGCAGTTCTTC.

This clone was found many times. CDR3 bases: TGTGCCTGGACATCGAAACCCCCGCGACGTAGACACTCCTACGAGCAGTACTTC. Protein product: CAWTSKPPRRRHSYEQYF. The chain carries TRBV30 and TRBJ2-7; no clear D. Trimming pared 4 bases from V and 0 bases from J, leaving 25 bases between. The CDR3 consists of 18 residues. CDR1 and CDR2 (germline): GTSNPN, SVGIG (reference sequence). The variable domain in full, completed from reference TRBV30 and TRBJ2-7, reads SQTIHQWPATLVQPVGSPLSLECTVEGTSNPNLYWYRQAAGRGLQLLFYSVGIGQISSEVPQNLSASRPQDRQFILSSKKLLLSDSGFYLCAWTSKPPRRRHSYEQYFGPGTRLTVT.

The gene calls are TRBV18 and TRBJ1-2; D is possibly TRBD1 (5 bases). The germline V gene has CDR1 KGHSH and CDR2 LQKENI. This CDR3 is built from 15 residues. V was pared by 3 bases and J by 3 bases, with 14 bases between. CDR3 amino acids: CASSPSGPQDYGYTF. CDR3 DNA sequence: TGTGCCAGCTCACCCTCGGGCCCACAGGACTATGGCTACACCTTC.

The chain combines TRBV30 with TRBJ1-3, with D possibly TRBD1 on 6 matching bases. The length of the CDR3 is 14 residues. Trimming stripped 2 bases from V and 2 bases from J, with 10 bases between. Germline loops: CDR1 GTSNPN, CDR2 SVGIG (reference sequence). The CDR3 sequence: CAWSPRTAGNTIYF. The CDR3 bases are TGTGCCTGGAGTCCCCGGACAGCTGGAAACACCATATATTTT.

The V call is TRBV7-8, the J call TRBJ2-4, with TRBD1 as a possible D gene (5 bases). This CDR3 has 15 residues. V was shortened by 5 bases and J by 0 bases, with 11 bases between the two germline ends. Per germline, CDR1 SGHVS and CDR2 FQNEAQ. The CDR3 reads CASSGRVLAKNIQYF. The DNA for the CDR3 is TGTGCCAGCAGCGGCAGGGTGCTAGCCAAAAACATTCAGTACTTC.

In regard to this clone: Its ends do not fully match the called genes, so a read error is possible. The chain recombines TRBV19 with TRBJ1-3; D might be TRBD1 (6 bases). Germline V lookup: CDR1 LNHDA, CDR2 SQIVND (reference sequence). The length of the CDR3 is 18 residues. CDR3 nucleotide sequence: TGTGCCAGTAGTCTAGACGTCAGGGGATTCGACTCTGGAAACACCATATATTTT. Amino acid sequence: CASSLDVRGFDSGNTIYF.

V gene TRBV13 combines with J gene TRBJ1-2; the D gene is possibly TRBD1 (5 bases). Trimming removed 3 bases at V and 2 bases at J, with 19 bases between. Germline CDR1 and CDR2: PRHDT and FYEKMQ (reference sequence). The CDR3 has 17 residues. CDR3 DNA: TGTGCCAGCAGCTTCGGTAGTCAGGGCGGCCGAAACTATGGCTACACCTTC. Amino acid sequence: CASSFGSQGGRNYGYTF.